This T cell receptor (beta chain) was captured by sequencing in a study of CD8+CD57+ T cells in acquired aplastic anemia. V lost 0 bases and J lost 4, with 6 bases in between. The germline V gene encodes CDR1 KGHDR and CDR2 SFDVKD. This CDR3 contains 14 residues. The template used for profiling TCR beta VDJ and CDR3 was genomic DNA. TCRdb ran MiXCR on the reads and lists one entry per CDR3 protein. This sample yields about 71,000 distinct CDR3 sequences, of which roughly half are seen a single time; about 8.5% belongs to the top ten. The sequence came from a human donor in good health, serving as a control. The sequencing input was sorted CD4+, CD8+, or CD8+CD57+ T cells (not recorded which) from PBMCs. The genes are TRBV24-1 and TRBJ1-5; D ambiguous. CDR3 protein: CATSDLEENQPQHF. CDR3 DNA: TGTGCCACCAGTGATTTGGAGGAGAATCAGCCCCAGCATTTT.